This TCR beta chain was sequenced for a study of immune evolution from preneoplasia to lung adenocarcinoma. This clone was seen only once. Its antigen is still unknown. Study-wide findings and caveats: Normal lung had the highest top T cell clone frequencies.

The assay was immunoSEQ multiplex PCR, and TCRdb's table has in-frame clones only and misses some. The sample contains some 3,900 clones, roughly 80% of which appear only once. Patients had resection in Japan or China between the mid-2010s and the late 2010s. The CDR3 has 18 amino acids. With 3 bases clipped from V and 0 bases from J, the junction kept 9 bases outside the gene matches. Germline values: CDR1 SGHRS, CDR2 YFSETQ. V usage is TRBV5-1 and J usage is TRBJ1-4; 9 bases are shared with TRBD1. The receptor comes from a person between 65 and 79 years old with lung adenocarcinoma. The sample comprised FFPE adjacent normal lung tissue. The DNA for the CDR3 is TGCGCCAGCAGCTCATCCCCGGGACAGGGAGCAACTAATGAAAAACTGTTTTTT. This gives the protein CASSSSPGQGATNEKLFF. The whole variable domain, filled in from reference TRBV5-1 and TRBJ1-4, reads KAGVTQTPRYLIKTRGQQVTLSCSPISGHRSVSWYQQTPGQGLQFLFEYFSETQRNKGNFPGRFSGRQFSNSRSEMNVSTLELGDSALYLCASSSSPGQGATNEKLFFGSGTQLSVL.